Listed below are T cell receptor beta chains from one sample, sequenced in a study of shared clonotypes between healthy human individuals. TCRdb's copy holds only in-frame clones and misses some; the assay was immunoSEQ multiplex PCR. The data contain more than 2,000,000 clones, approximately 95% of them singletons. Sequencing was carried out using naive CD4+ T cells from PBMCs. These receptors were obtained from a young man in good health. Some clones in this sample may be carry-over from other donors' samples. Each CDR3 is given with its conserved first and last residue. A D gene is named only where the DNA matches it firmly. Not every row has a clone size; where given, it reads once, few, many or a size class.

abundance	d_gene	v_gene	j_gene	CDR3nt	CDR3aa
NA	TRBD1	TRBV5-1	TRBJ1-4	TGCGCCAGCAGCGGGGCGATCACAGGGGGTTCTAATGAAAAACTGTTTTTT	CASSGAITGGSNEKLFF
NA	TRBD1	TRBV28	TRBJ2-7	TGTGCCAGCACCAAACTCACGCCCGGGGGACAGGGGTCGAGAGAGCAGTACTTC	CASTKLTPGGQGSREQYF
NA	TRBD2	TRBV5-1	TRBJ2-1	TGCGCCAGCAGCTCCACTATCGGACTAGCGGGAGCACGGGGCAATGAGCAGTTCTTC	CASSSTIGLAGARGNEQFF
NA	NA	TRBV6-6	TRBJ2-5	TGTGCCAGCAGTTACTCTGGACTCGCAGAGACCCAGTACTTC	CASSYSGLAETQYF
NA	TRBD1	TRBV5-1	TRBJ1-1	TGCGCCAGCAGCCTAGACAGGGGTGGGACTGAAGCTTTCTTT	CASSLDRGGTEAFF
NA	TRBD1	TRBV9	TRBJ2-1	TGTGCCAGCAGCGTATGGGACAGCCCCTACAATGAGCAGTTCTTC	CASSVWDSPYNEQFF
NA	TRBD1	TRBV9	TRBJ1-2	TGTGCCAGCACCCAGGACAGGGTTGACTATGGCTACACCTTC	CASTQDRVDYGYTF
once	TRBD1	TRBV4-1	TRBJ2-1	TGCGCCAGCAGCCCCACCGGGACAGGGATTTTGAGGGGTGGGAATGAGCAGTTCTTC	CASSPTGTGILRGGNEQFF
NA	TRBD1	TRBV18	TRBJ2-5	TGTGCCAGCCTACAGGGGGCAGGACAAGAGACCCAGTACTTC	CASLQGAGQETQYF
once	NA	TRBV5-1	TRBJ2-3	TGCGCCAGCAGCTGGATAGGCAGGGACACAGCAGATACGCAGTATTTT	CASSWIGRDTADTQYF
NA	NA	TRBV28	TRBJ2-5	TGTGCCAGCAGTTTGGGGGGTTCCCGGAAGACCCAGTACTTC	CASSLGGSRKTQYF
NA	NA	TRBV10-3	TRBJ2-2	TGTGCCATCAGTGGGTCTAGCGCTAACACCGGGGAGCTGTTTTTT	CAISGSSANTGELFF
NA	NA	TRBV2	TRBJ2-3	TGTGCCAGCAGTCAACAGGGCCCAGATACGCAGTATTTT	CASSQQGPDTQYF
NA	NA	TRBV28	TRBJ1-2	TGTGCCAGCAGCCACAGGGTCTCAAACTATGGCTACACCTTC	CASSHRVSNYGYTF
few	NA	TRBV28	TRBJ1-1	TGTGCCACCCACGGGAACACTGAAGCTTTCTTT	CATHGNTEAFF
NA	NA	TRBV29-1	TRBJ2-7	TGCAGCGTTGGTACAGGGCAAGGCGAGCAGTACTTC	CSVGTGQGEQYF